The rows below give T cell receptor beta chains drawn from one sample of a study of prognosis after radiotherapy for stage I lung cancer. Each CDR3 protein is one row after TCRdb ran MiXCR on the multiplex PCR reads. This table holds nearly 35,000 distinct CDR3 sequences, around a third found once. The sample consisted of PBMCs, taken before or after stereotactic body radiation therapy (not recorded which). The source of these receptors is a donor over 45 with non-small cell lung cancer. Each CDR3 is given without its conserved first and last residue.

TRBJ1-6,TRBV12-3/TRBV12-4,ASSNLGPLH
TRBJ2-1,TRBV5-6,ASSYTSGYNEQF
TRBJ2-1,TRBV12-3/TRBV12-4,ASTPPGGNEQF
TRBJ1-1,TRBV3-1,ASSPPAQGDAF
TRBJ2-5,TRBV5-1,ASSPIEGGGQETQY
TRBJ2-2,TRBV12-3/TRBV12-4,ASIPKGLRNTWELF
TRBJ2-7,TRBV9,ASSVDARVEDEQY
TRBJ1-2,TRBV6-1,ASSEDPRTGYT
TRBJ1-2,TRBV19,ATRDSLYGYT
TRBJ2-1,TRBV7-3,ASSPRVSTYNEQF
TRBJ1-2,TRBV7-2,ASSKIGTLVYGYT
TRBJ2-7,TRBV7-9,ASSLGGQNEQY
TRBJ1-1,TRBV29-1,SVRGGTNTEAF
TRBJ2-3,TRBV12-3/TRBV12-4,ASIPLGGYTQY
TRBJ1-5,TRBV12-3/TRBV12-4,ASSHGPLSNQPQH
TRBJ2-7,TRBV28,ASKGVGEQY
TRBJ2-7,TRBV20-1,SASPPLVERVTYEQY
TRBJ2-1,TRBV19,ASSVGLYNEQF
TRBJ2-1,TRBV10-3,AISQTSGRADEQF
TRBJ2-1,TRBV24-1,ATLNEQF
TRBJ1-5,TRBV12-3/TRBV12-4,ASSHAGLGQPQH
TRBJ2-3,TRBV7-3,ASSARPIDTQY
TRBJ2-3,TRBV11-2,ASRPTSGGYTQY
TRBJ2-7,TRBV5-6,ASSYGTVSSYEQY
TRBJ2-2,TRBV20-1,SARDGEDTTGDLF
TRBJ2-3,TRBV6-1,ASSEGFGGSTDTRY